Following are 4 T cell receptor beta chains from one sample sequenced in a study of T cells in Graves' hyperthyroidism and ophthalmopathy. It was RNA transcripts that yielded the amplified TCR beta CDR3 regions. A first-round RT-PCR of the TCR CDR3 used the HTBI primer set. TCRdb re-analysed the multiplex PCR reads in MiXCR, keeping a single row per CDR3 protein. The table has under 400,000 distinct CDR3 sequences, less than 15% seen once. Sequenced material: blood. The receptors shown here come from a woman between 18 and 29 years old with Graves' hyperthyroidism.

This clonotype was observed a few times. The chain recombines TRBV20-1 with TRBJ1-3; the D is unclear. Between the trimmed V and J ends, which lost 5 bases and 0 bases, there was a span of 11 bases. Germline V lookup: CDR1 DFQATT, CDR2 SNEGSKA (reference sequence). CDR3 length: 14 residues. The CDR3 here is CSALSGFSGNTIYF. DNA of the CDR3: TGCAGTGCTTTGTCGGGGTTCTCTGGAAACACCATATATTTT.

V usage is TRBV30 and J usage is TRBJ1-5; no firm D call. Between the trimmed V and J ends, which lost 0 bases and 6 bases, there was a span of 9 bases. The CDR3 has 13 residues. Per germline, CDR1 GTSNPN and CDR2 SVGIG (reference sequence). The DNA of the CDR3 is TGTGCCTGGAGTGTTGGGTCCTTTCAGCCCCAGCATTTT. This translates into CAWSVGSFQPQHF.

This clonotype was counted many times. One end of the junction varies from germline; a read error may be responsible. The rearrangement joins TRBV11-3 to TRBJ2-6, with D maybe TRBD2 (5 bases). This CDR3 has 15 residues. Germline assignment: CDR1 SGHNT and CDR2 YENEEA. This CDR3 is CTSSPSGAGANVLTF. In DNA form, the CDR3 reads TGTACCAGCAGCCCCAGCGGTGCCGGGGCCAACGTCCTGACTTTC. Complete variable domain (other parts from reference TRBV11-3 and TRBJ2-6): EAGVVQSPRYKIIEKKQPVAFWCNPISGHNTLYWYLQNLGQGPELLIRYENEEAVDDSQLPKDRFSAERLKGVDSTLKIQPAELGDSAVYLCTSSPSGAGANVLTFGAGSRLTVL.

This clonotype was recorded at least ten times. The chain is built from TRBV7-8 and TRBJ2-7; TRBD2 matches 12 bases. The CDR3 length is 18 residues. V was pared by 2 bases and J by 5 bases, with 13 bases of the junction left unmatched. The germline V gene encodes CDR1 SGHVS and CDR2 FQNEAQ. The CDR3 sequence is CASSLKSVTSGSIHEQYF. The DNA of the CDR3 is TGTGCCAGCAGCTTAAAGTCTGTGACTAGCGGGAGTATCCACGAGCAGTACTTC.